Listed below are T cell receptor beta chains from one sample, sequenced in a study of cytomegalovirus exposure and HLA in healthy donors. Clones were read by immunoSEQ multiplex PCR, and TCRdb kept only the in-frame ones, dropping some. The sample has roughly 90,000 clones, around 84% seen once. Sequenced: PBMCs. These receptors all stem from a man younger than 35 in good health and CMV-seronegative. CDR3s include the opening cysteine and the closing phenylalanine or tryptophan. A D gene is named only where the DNA matches it firmly. Size values are once, few and many counts, or a class for expanded clones, and some rows have none.

V	J	D	size	DNA	CDR3
TRBV6-5	TRBJ2-1	TRBD2	few	TGTGCCAGCACCCCGCTAGCGGGAGATAATGAGCAGTTCTTC	CASTPLAGDNEQFF
TRBV5-1	TRBJ2-3	NA	NA	TGCGCCAGCAGCTTGGAGGGCAGGGGTGGAGATACGCAGTATTTT	CASSLEGRGGDTQYF
TRBV7-7	TRBJ1-5	NA	NA	TGTGCTAGCAGCTTAGTTCAGGGGTTTTCAGAAAGTTACTATCAGCCCCAGCATTTT	CASSLVQGFSESYYQPQHF
TRBV14	TRBJ1-1	NA	NA	TGTGCCAGCAGCCAAGATCTTTCAGGGAAGGCTTTCTTT	CASSQDLSGKAFF
TRBV27	TRBJ2-1	NA	once	TGTGCCAGCAGTTTGCACAGGGACGCCAAGCAGTTCTTC	CASSLHRDAKQFF
TRBV6-1	TRBJ1-1	NA	NA	TGTGCCAGCAGTGAAGCCAGGTTTCGTAACACTGAAGCTTTCTTT	CASSEARFRNTEAFF
TRBV15	TRBJ2-7	NA	NA	TGTGCCACCAGCAGAGATAGCGCAGCCGACGAGCAGTACTTC	CATSRDSAADEQYF
TRBV5-1	TRBJ2-5	TRBD1	NA	TGCGCCAGCAGCAACGAGGACAGGGGTATGATGGAGACCCAGTACTTC	CASSNEDRGMMETQYF
TRBV6-4	TRBJ1-4	NA	few	TGTGCCAGCAAGAAGGGGGATGCAACTAATGAAAAACTGTTTTTT	CASKKGDATNEKLFF
TRBV7-9	TRBJ1-6	TRBD1	NA	TGTGCCAGCAGCCCCCCGACAGGGCACTCACCCCTCCACTTT	CASSPPTGHSPLHF
TRBV5-8	TRBJ1-5	NA	NA	TGTGCCAGCAGCTTGTCGTGGAGGCGGAGGGGCAATCAGCCCCAGCATTTT	CASSLSWRRRGNQPQHF
TRBV6-6	TRBJ1-3	NA	few	TGTGCCAGCAGTATATTTAGTGAGGAGGGGAACACCATATATTTT	CASSIFSEEGNTIYF
TRBV19	TRBJ1-5	NA	NA	TGTGCCAGTAGTAAGGGGGAGGGGAATCAGCCCCAGCATTTT	CASSKGEGNQPQHF
TRBV27	TRBJ2-7	NA	once	TGTGCCAGCAGCCCCAGGTACATTCCCTACGAGCAGTACTTC	CASSPRYIPYEQYF
TRBV12-5	TRBJ1-5	NA	NA	TGTGCTAGTGGTTTGGTACTCGCCAGGGGTGACCAGCCCCAGCATTTT	CASGLVLARGDQPQHF
TRBV28	TRBJ1-2	NA	NA	TGTGCCAGCAGTTTAGGGGCCTATGGCTACACCTTC	CASSLGAYGYTF
TRBV27	TRBJ2-1	TRBD2	NA	TGTGCCAGCAGTTTATCGGGTAGCGGGCCCTACAATGAGCAGTTCTTC	CASSLSGSGPYNEQFF
TRBV28	TRBJ1-2	NA	NA	TGTGCCAGCAGTTCGCCCGGTAGGACAGCCTATGGCTACACCTTC	CASSSPGRTAYGYTF
TRBV28	TRBJ2-5	NA	NA	TGTGCCAGCAGTGAAGGGGGAAGTCAAGAGACCCAGTACTTC	CASSEGGSQETQYF
TRBV2	TRBJ2-7	TRBD2	few	TGTGCCAGCAGCCTAAGTCCGGGGGGCGAGCAGTACTTC	CASSLSPGGEQYF
TRBV4-3	TRBJ1-1	TRBD1	NA	TGCGCCAGCAGCCAAGATGGGAAAGGGGGCCGACCGAACACTGAAGCTTTCTTT	CASSQDGKGGRPNTEAFF
TRBV6-5	TRBJ1-1	NA	NA	TGTGCCAGCAGCCTAGGAACGAACACTGAAGCTTTCTTT	CASSLGTNTEAFF
TRBV29-1	TRBJ2-7	TRBD2	NA	TGCAGCGTGGCCGAGCTAGCGGGATTCGAGCAGTACTTC	CSVAELAGFEQYF
TRBV28	TRBJ2-7	NA	NA	TGTGCCAGCAGATTAGCGAAGGAGATCGAGCAGTACTTC	CASRLAKEIEQYF
TRBV15	TRBJ2-7	NA	NA	TGTGCCACCAGCAGAGGGGAGGGGACAAAGGGGTACGAGCAGTACTTC	CATSRGEGTKGYEQYF
TRBV30	TRBJ1-6	NA	NA	TGTGCCTGCGGGGAATGGAATTCACCCCTCCACTTT	CACGEWNSPLHF
TRBV19	TRBJ2-3	TRBD2	NA	TGTGCCAGTACCCTGGGACTAGCGGGAGTTAGAGATACGCAGTATTTT	CASTLGLAGVRDTQYF
TRBV5-4	TRBJ2-3	TRBD2	NA	TGTGCCAGCAGTTTGACTAGCGGGAGGCCCTCCCGCACAGATACGCAGTATTTT	CASSLTSGRPSRTDTQYF
TRBV7-2	TRBJ1-4	NA	NA	TGTGCCAGCAGTTTTACGATGGGAGGTCGTGAAAAACTGTTTTTT	CASSFTMGGREKLFF
TRBV30	TRBJ2-5	NA	NA	TGTGCCTGGAGACTCGTGGGGGCAGAGACCCAGTACTTC	CAWRLVGAETQYF
TRBV6-1	TRBJ1-5	TRBD1	NA	TGTGCCAGCAGACCGCGGACAGGGGGAGGCCAGCCCCAGCATTTT	CASRPRTGGGQPQHF
TRBV28	TRBJ2-7	NA	NA	TGTGCCAGCAGTTTATACGGAGGCCCGAACTACGAGCAGTACTTC	CASSLYGGPNYEQYF
TRBV9	TRBJ1-5	TRBD1	NA	TGTGCCAGCAGCCGACAGGGTAAGGCCAATCAGCCCCAGCATTTT	CASSRQGKANQPQHF
TRBV27	TRBJ1-1	NA	NA	TGTGCCAGCAGTTTTAATCCGACTCCCGGCACTGAAGCTTTCTTT	CASSFNPTPGTEAFF
TRBV15	TRBJ1-2	NA	NA	TGTGCCACCAGCAGAGATGTAACGGGCGGAGGTGGCTACACCTTC	CATSRDVTGGGGYTF
TRBV9	TRBJ2-7	NA	NA	TGTGCCAGCAGCGTAGTGGGGCAAGCTGGCGAGCAGTACTTC	CASSVVGQAGEQYF
TRBV9	TRBJ2-5	TRBD1	once	TGTGCCAGCAGCGCCCAACAGGGGCGCCAAGAGACCCAGTACTTC	CASSAQQGRQETQYF
TRBV30	TRBJ2-1	NA	NA	TGTGCCTGGAGTGTAGAGGCAATCGATGAGCAGTTCTTC	CAWSVEAIDEQFF
TRBV19	TRBJ1-4	TRBD1	few	TGTGCCAGTTCGCACGGGACAGGGGATGAAAAACTGTTTTTT	CASSHGTGDEKLFF